These 27 T cell receptor beta chains were sequenced from one sample in a study of response to subunit inactivated influenza vaccine. TCRdb redid the calling of the RT-PCR reads with MiXCR, one entry per CDR3 protein. Among roughly 650,000 distinct CDR3 sequences listed, 12% to 15% were seen once. This sample comprised PBMCs from blood, obtained 14 to 15 days before vaccination. These receptors were collected from a middle-aged man who received an inactivated influenza vaccine.

In its sample, this clonotype was seen many times. The chain uses TRBV3-1 and TRBJ2-2; 8 bases line up with TRBD1. The V gene end was trimmed by 4 bases and the J gene end by 3 bases; junction bases not matched to a gene: 4. The CDR3 runs to 15 residues. Germline CDR1 and CDR2: LGHDT and YNNKEL (reference sequence). The CDR3 loop reads CASSPTGAYTGELFF. The CDR3 nucleotides are TGTGCCAGCAGCCCGACAGGGGCCTACACCGGGGAGCTGTTTTTT.

This clonotype appeared a few times. The chain joins TRBV7-6 to TRBJ2-1; D remains unclear. This CDR3 is 17 amino acids long. Germline V gene lookup returns CDR1 SGHVS and CDR2 FNYEAQ. With 4 bases removed from V and 7 bases from J, the gap between germline ends came to 23 bases. The DNA for the CDR3 is TGTGCCAGCAGCTCCCCGGGCGCTTCTGGGATCGGGAATGAGCAGTTCTTC. Translation: CASSSPGASGIGNEQFF.

This clonotype came up a few times. The rearrangement joins TRBV4-1 to TRBJ2-1; D tentatively fits TRBD1 or TRBD2 (5 bases each). V was clipped by 1 base and J by 5 bases, with 15 bases between them. Germline V gene lookup returns CDR1 MGHRA and CDR2 YSYEKL. CDR3 length equals 16 residues. Written as DNA, the CDR3 is TGCGCCAGCAGCCAAGGTTGGGGGACCGAGAACAATGAGCAGTTCTTC. Its protein product is CASSQGWGTENNEQFF.

This chain connects TRBV6-1 to TRBJ2-2; TRBD2 matches at 8 bases. Per the germline V gene, CDR1 is MNHNS and CDR2 is SASEGT. The CDR3 runs 14 residues. With V trimmed by 10 bases and J by 0 bases, 4 bases remained unmatched. The CDR3 here is CATGGVTNTGELFF. The CDR3 DNA reads TGTGCCACCGGGGGGGTTACGAACACCGGGGAGCTGTTTTTT.

This clonotype was observed many times. V usage is TRBV6-1 and J usage is TRBJ2-2; 8 nucleotides align to TRBD1. V lost 8 bases to trimming and J lost 6 bases; unmatched junction nucleotides: 11. This CDR3 spans 15 amino acids. Germline CDR1 and CDR2: MNHNS and SASEGT. The CDR3 sequence is CASGPGGATAGELFF. The CDR3 DNA reads TGTGCCAGCGGCCCAGGGGGCGCGACGGCCGGGGAGCTGTTTTTT.

The chain employs TRBV27 and TRBJ2-3; D is undetermined. There are 16 residues in the CDR3. Trimming pared 1 base from V and 0 bases from J, leaving 11 bases between. Germline V gives CDR1 MNHEY, CDR2 SMNVEV (reference sequence). The CDR3 nucleotides are TGTGCCAGCAGTTTATTCTCCCTCGACAGCACAGATACGCAGTATTTT. This sequence encodes CASSLFSLDSTDTQYF.

This chain connects TRBV25-1 to TRBJ2-4; a weak D match, TRBD2 (6 bases). CDR3 length equals 18 residues. V lost 0 bases and J 0 bases, leaving 15 bases between the germline ends. CDR1 is MGHDK, CDR2 SYGVNS, per germline. This chain's CDR3 is CASSEYGGGGLAKNIQYF. As DNA, the CDR3 is TGTGCCAGCAGTGAATATGGGGGAGGAGGGCTAGCCAAAAACATTCAGTACTTC.

This clonotype came up many times. The V call is TRBV4-2, the J call TRBJ2-7; D ambiguous. CDR1 is LGHNA, CDR2 YNFKEQ, per germline. Trimming pared 3 bases from V and 1 base from J, leaving 7 bases between. The CDR3 is 13 amino acids. The CDR3 sequence: CASSHSVSYEQYF. The DNA of the CDR3 is TGTGCCAGCAGCCATTCCGTTTCCTACGAGCAGTACTTC.

This clonotype was observed at least ten times. V usage is TRBV20-1 and J usage is TRBJ1-1, with D uncertain. The CDR3 runs 11 residues. Germline lookup yields CDR1 DFQATT and CDR2 SNEGSKA (reference sequence). Trimming took off 6 bases at V and 11 bases at J, with 16 bases between the two ends. Here the CDR3 reads CSAKDPVKAFF. CDR3 coding DNA: TGCAGTGCCAAAGACCCCGTGAAGGCTTTCTTT.

This clonotype showed up many times. J is TRBJ1-2 and V is TRBV9; D perhaps matches TRBD1 (5 bases). This CDR3 has 16 amino acids. The germline V and J ends were trimmed by 4 bases and 4 bases, with 20 bases remaining between them. Germline CDR1 reads SGDLS; CDR2 reads YYNGEE. CDR3: CASSHPGDSTFYGYTF. CDR3 DNA sequence: TGTGCCAGCAGCCATCCCGGGGACTCCACCTTCTATGGCTACACCTTC.

The chain is built from TRBV7-9 and TRBJ2-5; D call uncertain. Per the germline V gene, CDR1 is SEHNR and CDR2 is FQNEAQ (reference sequence). With 1 base removed from V and 2 bases from J, the gap between germline ends came to 8 bases. CDR3 length equals 14 residues. CDR3 nucleotides: TGTGCCAGCAGCTTAGGGGCGGAACAAGAGACCCAGTACTTC. Translation gives CASSLGAEQETQYF.

In this sample, this clonotype turned up a few times. The chain carries TRBV14 and TRBJ2-1, with 9 bases identical to TRBD1. CDR1 is SGHDN and CDR2 is FVKESK in the germline V gene. This CDR3 contains 14 residues. Germline trimming cut 8 bases from V and 2 bases from J; bases unmatched to any gene: 4. CDR3 sequence: CASGTGRPYNEQFF. The CDR3 DNA sequence: TGTGCCAGCGGGACAGGGAGGCCCTACAATGAGCAGTTCTTC. Full variable domain (rest looked up from reference TRBV14 and TRBJ2-1): EAGVTQFPSHSVIEKGQTVTLRCDPISGHDNLYWYRRVMGKEIKFLLHFVKESKQDESGMPNNRFLAERTGGTYSTLKVQPAELEDSGVYFCASGTGRPYNEQFFGPGTRLTVL.

This clonotype was seen ten or more times. The genes are TRBV12-3 or TRBV12-4 and TRBJ2-4; 8 bases line up with TRBD2. The CDR3 contains 15 residues. Losses at the gene ends were 6 bases for V and 2 bases for J; bases not matched to a gene: 6. As DNA, the CDR3 is TGTGCCAGCAGCGAGCGGGAGAGGTCCAAAAACATTCAGTACTTC. Protein product: CASSERERSKNIQYF.

This clonotype has a handful of counts. This chain's CDR3 is CASSTREGGEAFF. DNA of the CDR3: TGTGCCAGCAGCACCCGGGAGGGAGGTGAAGCTTTCTTT. The V gene is TRBV7-3, the J gene TRBJ1-1, with D unresolved. CDR3 length: 13 amino acids. The germline gives CDR1 SGHTA, CDR2 FQGTGA. V dropped 5 bases and J dropped 7 bases, with 14 bases sitting between them.

This chain uses TRBV6-2 or TRBV6-3 with TRBJ2-3; 7 bases are shared with TRBD1. The CDR3 has 21 residues. CDR1 is MNHEY and CDR2 is SVGEGT in the germline V gene. Trimming took 1 base from V and 2 from J; bases not matched to a gene: 21. In nucleotides, the CDR3 is TGTGCCAGCAGTTACTGGCCCTACGACAGGGAACAACCCCCCCACACAGATACGCAGTATTTT. This translates into CASSYWPYDREQPPHTDTQYF.

In this sample, this clonotype turned up many times. The chain carries TRBV5-1 and TRBJ1-1; D possibly corresponds to TRBD1 (5 bases). The CDR3 has 15 amino acids. Germline loops: CDR1 SGHRS, CDR2 YFSETQ. Deletions cut 4 bases from V and 3 bases from J, with 16 bases between. CDR3 sequence reads: CASSKGMGGHTEAFF. The CDR3 region has the DNA TGCGCCAGCAGCAAGGGGATGGGAGGCCACACTGAAGCTTTCTTT. Together with reference TRBV5-1 and TRBJ1-1, the CDR3 gives the full variable domain: KAGVTQTPRYLIKTRGQQVTLSCSPISGHRSVSWYQQTPGQGLQFLFEYFSETQRNKGNFPGRFSGRQFSNSRSEMNVSTLELGDSALYLCASSKGMGGHTEAFFGQGTRLTVV.

This clonotype was detected a few times. The chain combines TRBV4-2 with TRBJ2-2; 9 nucleotides line up with TRBD1. After removal of 4 bases from V and 5 bases from J, the junction contained 5 bases not matched to a gene. The length of the CDR3 is 15 residues. Germline-derived CDR1 and CDR2 are LGHNA and YNFKEQ. The CDR3 here is CASSRPGQGTGELFF. The CDR3 nucleotides are TGTGCCAGCAGCCGTCCGGGACAGGGAACCGGGGAGCTGTTTTTT.

The sample holds a few counts of this clonotype. The rearrangement links TRBV5-1 to TRBJ1-2; no reliable D call. From germline, CDR1 is SGHRS and CDR2 YFSETQ. The germline V and J ends were trimmed by 3 bases and 8 bases, with 11 bases remaining between them. This CDR3 spans 12 amino acids. The CDR3 sequence: CASSYQQEGYTF. CDR3 nucleotides: TGCGCCAGCAGCTACCAACAAGAAGGCTACACCTTC.

V gene TRBV5-1 combines with J gene TRBJ1-1; D not resolved. V was pared by 4 bases and J by 1 base, with 11 bases between. The CDR3 totals 14 residues. Germline lookup yields CDR1 SGHRS and CDR2 YFSETQ. The CDR3 DNA reads as TGCGCCAGCAGCGAGTCGGAGAAGAACACTGAAGCTTTCTTT. Amino acid sequence: CASSESEKNTEAFF. The variable domain in full, completed from reference TRBV5-1 and TRBJ1-1, reads KAGVTQTPRYLIKTRGQQVTLSCSPISGHRSVSWYQQTPGQGLQFLFEYFSETQRNKGNFPGRFSGRQFSNSRSEMNVSTLELGDSALYLCASSESEKNTEAFFGQGTRLTVV.

This clonotype was observed a few times. CDR3 bases: TGTGCCAGCAGCGCTTCTTATTCCAATCAGCCCCAGCATTTT. Amino acid sequence: CASSASYSNQPQHF. The chain employs TRBV9 and TRBJ1-5; D gene ambiguous. Germline V gene lookup returns CDR1 SGDLS and CDR2 YYNGEE. This CDR3 region has 14 residues. V lost 3 bases and J 3 bases, leaving 10 bases between the germline ends.

The CDR3 reads CASSSGTVNNSPLHF. In DNA, the CDR3 is TGTGCCAGCAGTTCCGGGACGGTGAATAATTCACCCCTCCACTTT. The gene calls are TRBV28 and TRBJ1-6, with a weak D call TRBD1 (5 bases). CDR3 size: 15 residues. Per germline, CDR1 MDHEN and CDR2 SYDVKM. The V end lost 4 bases, the J end lost 5 bases, and 12 bases lay between the germline ends.

J is TRBJ2-1 and V is TRBV7-9; D is uncertain. The CDR3 runs 12 residues. The V gene's germline CDR1 is SEHNR and CDR2 FQNEAQ (reference sequence). V lost 1 base and J 13 bases, leaving 11 bases between the germline ends. CDR3: CASSLGGAFQFF. CDR3 nucleotides: TGTGCCAGCAGCTTAGGTGGCGCTTTTCAGTTCTTC.

The rearrangement uses TRBV2 and TRBJ2-3; D unclear. Germline CDR1 and CDR2: SNHLY and FYNNEI. Trimming cost V 7 bases and J 2 bases, with 13 bases left between them. The CDR3 covers 14 residues. CDR3 in DNA: TGTGCCAGCACTAGGACGGCCAACACAGATACGCAGTATTTT. As protein: CASTRTANTDTQYF.

This clonotype was counted a few times. The V gene is TRBV28, the J gene TRBJ2-1; 8 nucleotides agree with TRBD2. The CDR3 has 18 residues. With 3 bases clipped from V and 4 bases from J, the junction kept 14 bases outside the gene matches. Germline V gene lookup returns CDR1 MDHEN and CDR2 SYDVKM. The CDR3 is CASSFPDGSGLGYNEQFF. Written as DNA, the CDR3 is TGTGCCAGCAGTTTCCCCGATGGATCGGGACTAGGGTACAATGAGCAGTTCTTC.

V usage is TRBV5-6 and J usage is TRBJ2-2, with a possible D match to TRBD1 (6 bases). V was clipped by 10 bases and J by 0 bases, with 16 bases between them. Germline V gene lookup returns CDR1 SGHDT and CDR2 YYEEEE. The CDR3 loop spans 15 amino acids. In nucleotides, the CDR3 is TGTGCCGGAGAAGACAGGAAAGCGAACACCGGGGAGCTGTTTTTT. Residues: CAGEDRKANTGELFF.

The V call is TRBV7-2, the J call TRBJ2-1; 9 bases match TRBD1. The CDR3 is made up of 15 amino acids. Germline V CDR1 and CDR2: SGHTA, FQGNSA. J gave up 2 bases and V 5 bases, and 4 bases lay outside the gene matches. The CDR3 here is CASSADRGTYNEQFF. CDR3 DNA: TGTGCCAGCAGCGCGGACAGGGGCACCTACAATGAGCAGTTCTTC. The whole variable domain, filled in from reference TRBV7-2 and TRBJ2-1, reads GAGVSQSPSNKVTEKGKDVELRCDPISGHTALYWYRQSLGQGLEFLIYFQGNSAPDKSGLPSDRFSAERTGGSVSTLTIQRTQQEDSAVYLCASSADRGTYNEQFFGPGTRLTVL.

Ten or more counts support this clonotype. V is TRBV12-3 or TRBV12-4 and J is TRBJ2-2; TRBD1 aligns across 9 bases. This CDR3 contains 15 residues. V lost 3 bases, J lost 6 bases, and 5 bases stayed unmatched. Here the CDR3 reads CASSLGQGDPGELFF. Written as DNA, the CDR3 is TGTGCCAGCAGTTTGGGACAGGGTGACCCCGGGGAGCTGTTTTTT.